A single sample gave rise to the 8 T cell receptor beta chains below, sequenced in a study of cytomegalovirus exposure and HLA in healthy donors. This PCR relied on a set of 60 Vbeta primers and 13 Jbeta primers. Produced via immunoSEQ multiplex PCR; TCRdb's table is partial and in-frame only. The table records hundreds of thousands of clones, approximately 80% of them present only once. The specimen was PBMCs. The origin of the receptors is a male donor in good health and CMV-seronegative.

The gene calls are TRBV4-2 and TRBJ2-5; 12 bases agree with TRBD2. The CDR3 is 17 residues long. The V gene end was trimmed by 1 base and the J gene end by 5 bases; junction bases not matched to a gene: 8. Germline assignment: CDR1 LGHNA and CDR2 YNFKEQ. As DNA, the CDR3 is TGTGCCAGCAGCCAAGTACGGACTAGCGGGATCCCCGAGACCCAGTACTTC. Amino acid sequence: CASSQVRTSGIPETQYF.

Note on this clone: This same CDR3 is encoded by further DNA sequences in the sample. The gene calls are TRBV29-1 and TRBJ2-1; 13 bases are a match to TRBD2. Germline CDR1 is SQVTM and CDR2 is ANQGSEA. V shed 7 bases and J 1 base; nucleotides not matched to a gene: 7. The CDR3 is 16 amino acids. The CDR3 here is CSARLAGGPSYNEQFF. CDR3 DNA: TGCAGCGCCCGACTAGCGGGAGGTCCTTCCTACAATGAGCAGTTCTTC.

V is TRBV25-1 and J is TRBJ2-5; 8 bases map to TRBD2. J was trimmed by 5 bases and V by 4 bases; bases with no gene match: 6. The germline V gene encodes CDR1 MGHDK and CDR2 SYGVNS. The CDR3 runs to 14 residues. CDR3 sequence reads: CASSGGLVGETQYF. CDR3 DNA sequence: TGTGCCAGCAGTGGGGGACTAGTGGGCGAGACCCAGTACTTC.

This clone showed up just a few times. The rearrangement links TRBV6-5 to TRBJ1-1; 8 bases map to TRBD1. The CDR3 is made up of 13 amino acids. The germline V gene has CDR1 MNHEY and CDR2 SVGAGI. J was trimmed by 8 bases and V by 6 bases; bases with no gene match: 8. CDR3 sequence: CASRGTGVREAFF. The CDR3 nucleotides read TGTGCCAGCAGGGGGACAGGTGTAAGGGAAGCTTTCTTT.

The rearrangement joins TRBV5-1 to TRBJ1-1, with TRBD1 as a possible D gene (5 bases). V was clipped by 4 bases and J by 4 bases, with 20 bases between them. CDR1 is SGHRS and CDR2 is YFSETQ in the germline V gene. CDR3 size: 16 residues. The CDR3 coding sequence is TGCGCCAGCAGCCTAGGTTCAGGGCCCCCTTCCACTGAAGCTTTCTTT. Translating it yields CASSLGSGPPSTEAFF.

The chain carries TRBV6-5 and TRBJ2-4; perhaps TRBD2 as D (6 bases). Trimming left V 8 bases short and J 2 bases short, with 16 bases between. This CDR3 contains 15 residues. CDR1 and CDR2 from the germline V gene are MNHEY and SVGAGI. The CDR3 region has the DNA TGTGCCAGCGCCACGGCAGGGAGGACCAAAAACATTCAGTACTTC. Its translation is CASATAGRTKNIQYF.

J is TRBJ2-2 and V is TRBV2, with D unclear. Trimming stripped 4 bases from V and 3 bases from J, with 9 bases between. CDR3 length: 14 amino acids. Germline loops: CDR1 SNHLY, CDR2 FYNNEI. The CDR3 DNA follows: TGTGCCAGCAGTGGACAAGTGCACACCGGGGAGCTGTTTTTT. The encoded protein is CASSGQVHTGELFF.

V gene TRBV5-3 combines with J gene TRBJ2-5; 13 nucleotides agree with TRBD2. The DNA end is more similar to TRBJ2-7, so the J call may be wrong. TRBV5-3 has ORF status, its function being uncertain. This CDR3 has 18 residues. CDR3 protein: CARSGGLAGPPGSYEQYF. The CDR3 nucleotides read TGTGCCAGAAGCGGGGGACTAGCGGGACCCCCGGGGTCCTACGAGCAGTACTTC.